The entry below describes one T cell receptor beta chain. This specimen comes from a study of blood T cell repertoires in COVID-19. Only in-frame clones appear in the TCRdb table, and some are missing; sequencing was by immunoSEQ multiplex PCR. The sample lists a few hundred thousand clones, approximately 86% occurring once. This TCR was recovered from a man aged 30-40 years with active or convalescent COVID-19. Sequences were obtained from peripheral blood.

The CDR3 loop is CASSPGYGGDYGYTF. CDR3 sequence (DNA): TGCGCCAGCAGCCCCGGGTACGGGGGGGACTATGGCTACACCTTC. The chain combines TRBV4-3 with TRBJ1-2; tentative D call: TRBD1 (5 bases). Per germline, CDR1 LGHNA and CDR2 YSLEER. Deletions cut 4 bases from V and 3 bases from J, with 15 bases between. This CDR3 is built from 15 residues.